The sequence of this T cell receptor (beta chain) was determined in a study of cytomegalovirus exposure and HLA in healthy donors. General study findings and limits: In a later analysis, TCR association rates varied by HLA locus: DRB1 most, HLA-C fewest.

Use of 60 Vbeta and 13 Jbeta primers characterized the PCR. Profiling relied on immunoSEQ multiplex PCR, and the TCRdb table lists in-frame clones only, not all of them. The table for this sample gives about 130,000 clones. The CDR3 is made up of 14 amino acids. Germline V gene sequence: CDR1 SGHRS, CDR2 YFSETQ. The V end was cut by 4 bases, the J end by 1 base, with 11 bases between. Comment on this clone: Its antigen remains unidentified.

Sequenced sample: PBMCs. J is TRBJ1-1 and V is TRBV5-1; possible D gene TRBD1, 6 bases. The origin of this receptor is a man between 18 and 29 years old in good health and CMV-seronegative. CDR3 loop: CASSPGHQNTEAFF. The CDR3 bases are TGCGCCAGCAGCCCGGGACACCAGAACACTGAAGCTTTCTTT.